This T cell receptor beta chain was sequenced in a study of cytomegalovirus exposure and HLA in healthy donors. Whole-study context: From donors who were HLA-typed, an early data release held about 85 million unique TCRs.

Points on this clone: Its antigen remains unknown.

The CDR3 is 15 residues long. Germline V lookup: CDR1 SGHRS, CDR2 YFSETQ. V was clipped by 4 bases and J by 4 bases, with 17 bases between them. The PCR ran on 60 Vbeta and 13 Jbeta primers. Some clones are missing from TCRdb's copy, which holds only in-frame ones; the method was immunoSEQ multiplex PCR. Of roughly 84,000 clones detected, around 77% appear once; the ten largest clones hold around 3.2%. Study-wide results and caveats: A link between a missense DCLRE1C variant and TCR beta V- and J-gene trimming emerged from a later analysis. A later analysis reported that several of the most significant clusters appeared to be linked to common viral pathogens, among them Epstein-Barr virus. HLA alleles showed associations with roughly 17,000 TCR beta sequences in a later analysis, at a 0.05 false discovery rate.

Specimen: PBMCs. The TCR was taken from a man between 45 and 60 years old in good health and CMV-seronegative. The chain has TRBV5-1 and TRBJ1-1; possibly TRBD1 for D (6 bases). CDR3 in DNA: TGCGCCAGCAGCCGGGACAAAATTTCGAGCACTGAAGCTTTCTTT. Its protein product is CASSRDKISSTEAFF.